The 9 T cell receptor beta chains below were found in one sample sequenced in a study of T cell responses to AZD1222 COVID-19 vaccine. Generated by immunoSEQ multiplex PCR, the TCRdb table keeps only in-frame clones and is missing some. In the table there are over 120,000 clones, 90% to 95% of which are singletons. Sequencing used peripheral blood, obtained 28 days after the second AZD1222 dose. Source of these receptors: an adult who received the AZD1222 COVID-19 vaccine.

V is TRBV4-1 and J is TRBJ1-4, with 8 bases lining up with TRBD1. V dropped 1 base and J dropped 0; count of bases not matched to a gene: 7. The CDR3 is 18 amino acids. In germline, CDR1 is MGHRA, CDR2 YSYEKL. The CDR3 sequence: CASSQGTGGSATNEKLFF. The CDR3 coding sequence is TGCGCCAGCAGCCAAGGAACAGGGGGGAGTGCAACTAATGAAAAACTGTTTTTT.

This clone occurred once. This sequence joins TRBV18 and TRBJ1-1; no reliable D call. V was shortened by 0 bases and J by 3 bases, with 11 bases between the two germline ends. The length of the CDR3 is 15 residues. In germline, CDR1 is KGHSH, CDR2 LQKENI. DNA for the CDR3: TGTGCCAGCTCACCACCGGTTCAGGCGGACACTGAAGCTTTCTTT. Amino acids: CASSPPVQADTEAFF.

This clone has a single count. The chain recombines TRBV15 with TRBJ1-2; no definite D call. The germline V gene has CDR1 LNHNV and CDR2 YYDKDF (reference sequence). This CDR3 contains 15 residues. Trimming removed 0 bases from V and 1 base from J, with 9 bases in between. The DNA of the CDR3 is TGTGCCACCAGCAGAGATAAAAGCCATAACTATGGCTACACCTTC. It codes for CATSRDKSHNYGYTF.

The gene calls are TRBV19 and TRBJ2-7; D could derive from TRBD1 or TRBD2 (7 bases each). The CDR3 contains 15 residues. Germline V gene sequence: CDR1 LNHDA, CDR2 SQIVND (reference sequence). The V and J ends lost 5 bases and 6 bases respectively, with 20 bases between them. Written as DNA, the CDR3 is TGTGCCAGTAGTCCCCGGGGAGGGGGCTGGGGCGAGCAGTACTTC. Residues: CASSPRGGGWGEQYF.

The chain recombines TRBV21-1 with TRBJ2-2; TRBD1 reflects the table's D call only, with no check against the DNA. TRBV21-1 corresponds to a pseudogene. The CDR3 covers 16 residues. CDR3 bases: TGTGCCAGCAGCAAAGGCAGGCTCGATGGGACCGGGGAGCTGTTTTTT. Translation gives CASSKGRLDGTGELFF.

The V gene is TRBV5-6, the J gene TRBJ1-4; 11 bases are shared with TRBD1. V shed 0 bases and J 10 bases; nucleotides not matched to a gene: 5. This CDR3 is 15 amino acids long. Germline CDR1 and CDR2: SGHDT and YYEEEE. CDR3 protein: CASSLAGTGGGKLFF. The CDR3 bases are TGTGCCAGCAGCTTGGCTGGGACAGGGGGAGGAAAACTGTTTTTT.

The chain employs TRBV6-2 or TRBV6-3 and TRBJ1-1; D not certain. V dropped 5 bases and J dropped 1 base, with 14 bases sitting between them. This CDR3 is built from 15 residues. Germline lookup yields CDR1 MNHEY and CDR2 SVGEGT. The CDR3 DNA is TGTGCCAGCAGTCACGCCACTTACAGGAACACTGAAGCTTTCTTT. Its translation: CASSHATYRNTEAFF.

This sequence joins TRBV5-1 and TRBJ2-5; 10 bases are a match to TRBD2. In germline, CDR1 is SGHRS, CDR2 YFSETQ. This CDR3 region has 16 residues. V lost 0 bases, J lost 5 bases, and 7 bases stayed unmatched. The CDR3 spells CASSLVGSGGSETQYF. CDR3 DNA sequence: TGCGCCAGCAGCTTGGTCGGTAGCGGGGGGTCGGAGACCCAGTACTTC.

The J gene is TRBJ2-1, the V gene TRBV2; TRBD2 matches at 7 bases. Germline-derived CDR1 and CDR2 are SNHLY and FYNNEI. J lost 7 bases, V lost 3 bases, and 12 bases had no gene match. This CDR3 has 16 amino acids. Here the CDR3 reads CASSERFGLGQNEQFF. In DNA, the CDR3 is TGTGCCAGCAGTGAGAGGTTCGGACTAGGGCAGAATGAGCAGTTCTTC. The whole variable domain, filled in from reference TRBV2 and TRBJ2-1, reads EPEVTQTPSHQVTQMGQEVILRCVPISNHLYFYWYRQILGQKVEFLVSFYNNEISEKSEIFDDQFSVERPDGSNFTLKIRSTKLEDSAMYFCASSERFGLGQNEQFFGPGTRLTVL.